One T cell receptor (beta chain) is described in this entry. At the deep level, the assay was run. How the authors handled the data: ImmunoSEQ only sent back junction sequences with no quality scores, so filtering was done differently. Assay: immunoSEQ multiplex PCR; the TCRdb copy retains only in-frame clones and omits some. V and J calls plus clone size are reproduced from that table; the DNA served to infer D and trimming. The sample gives more than 2,000,000 clones, approximately 93% of which show up once; 0.35% to 0.45% is in the top ten. Trimming stripped 0 bases from V and 5 bases from J, with 14 bases between. The CDR3 runs 15 residues. Germline values: CDR1 LNHNV, CDR2 YYDKDF (reference sequence). The data were taken from a study of shared clonotypes between healthy human individuals.

Sequencing used naive CD4+ T cells from PBMCs. Subset specified: CD45RA+ positively selected. This chain connects TRBV15 to TRBJ2-7; tentatively, D is TRBD1 (5 bases). The receptor was derived from a man aged 18 to 30 in good health. Some clones in this sample may be carry-over from other donors' samples. The CDR3 coding sequence is TGTGCCACCAGCAGAGAAAAACAGGTGCCCAACGAGCAGTACTTC. Translation: CATSREKQVPNEQYF.